The 2 T cell receptor beta chains in this list originate from one sample, sequenced in a study of T cell responses to AZD1222 COVID-19 vaccine. Sequenced by immunoSEQ multiplex PCR; TCRdb stores in-frame clones only, minus some. In the table there are some 120,000 clones, 80% to 90% of which are singletons. The sequenced sample was peripheral blood, obtained on day 0 of AZD1222 vaccination. These receptors all come from an adult in good health.

J is TRBJ2-1 and V is TRBV19, with TRBD2 matching over 15 bases. CDR3 length: 16 residues. The junction had 6 bases not matched to a gene; V was cut back by 5 bases and J by 7 bases. Looked up from germline, CDR1 is LNHDA and CDR2 is SQIVND (reference sequence). DNA of the CDR3: TGTGCCAGTAGTCGACGGACTAGCGGGAGGGCAAATGAGCAGTTCTTC. Its translation: CASSRRTSGRANEQFF.

This clone has more than one count but fewer than ten. This chain joins TRBV29-1 and TRBJ1-1; D unclear. From germline, CDR1 is SQVTM and CDR2 ANQGSEA. The CDR3 consists of 11 residues. The ends were cut back, 6 bases at V and 4 bases at J, with 9 bases in the middle. CDR3 nucleotide sequence: TGCAGCGTCATCGTTCGCACTGAAGCTTTCTTT. Residues: CSVIVRTEAFF.